This passage covers 31 T cell receptor beta chains from one sample sequenced in a study of Graves' ophthalmopathy and Graves' hyperthyroidism. RNA transcripts were the source from which TCR beta CDR3 regions were amplified. HTBI primers served in a first-round RT-PCR, which a second-round multiplex PCR followed. TCRdb processed the multiplex PCR reads anew with MiXCR; each CDR3 protein has one entry. The top ten hold more than 5.5% of the sample, which has hundreds of thousands of distinct CDR3 sequences, approximately 22% seen once. The sample was peripheral blood. Source of these receptors: a woman aged 18-30 years with stable Graves' hyperthyroidism. Some clones in this sample may be carry-over from other donors' samples.

At least ten counts were recorded for this clonotype. V usage is TRBV12-3 or TRBV12-4 and J usage is TRBJ2-5; the D gene could be TRBD1 or TRBD2 (5 bases each). Trimming stripped 1 base from V and 5 bases from J, with 14 bases between. This CDR3 is built from 15 residues. The CDR3, as DNA: TGTGCCAGCAGTTTAGGGCTTCGGGGCCGGGAGACCCAGTACTTC. Its protein is CASSLGLRGRETQYF.

This chain joins TRBV6-1 and TRBJ2-7, with TRBD2 as a possible D gene (7 bases). This CDR3 spans 14 amino acids. Trimming removed 5 bases from V and 4 bases from J, with 15 bases in between. CDR1 MNHNS and CDR2 SASEGT come from the germline V gene. CDR3 sequence (DNA): TGTGCCAGCAGTACAGGGAGGGTAGTGTACGAGCAGTACTTC. As protein: CASSTGRVVYEQYF.

This clonotype was detected ten times or more. The chain combines TRBV12-3 or TRBV12-4 with TRBJ2-5; D is uncertain. The CDR3 totals 11 residues. V lost 3 bases and J lost 6, with 5 bases in between. For the CDR3, the DNA is TGTGCCAGCAGTTTCGGAAAGACCCAGTACTTC. Its protein product is CASSFGKTQYF.

The J gene is TRBJ1-1, the V gene TRBV29-1; D not certain. The germline V and J ends were trimmed by 4 bases and 1 base, with 10 bases remaining between them. CDR3 length: 13 amino acids. Germline loops: CDR1 SQVTM, CDR2 ANQGSEA. The CDR3, as DNA: TGCAGCGTTGTCAGGCAGCAGAACACTGAAGCTTTCTTT. It specifies CSVVRQQNTEAFF.

The table lists this clonotype with many counts. The chain is built from TRBV12-5 and TRBJ1-1; the D gene is possibly TRBD1 (5 bases). The CDR3 length is 21 residues. The germline V gene encodes CDR1 LGHNT and CDR2 FRNRAP. V lost 4 bases to trimming and J lost 1 base, with 31 bases between them. Written as DNA, the CDR3 is TGTGCTAGTGGTTCCACAGGTTCCTTAGTCTCGCAACAGATGCCGAACACTGAAGCTTTCTTT. Its protein is CASGSTGSLVSQQMPNTEAFF.

There are many counts of this clonotype. The gene calls are TRBV12-3 or TRBV12-4 and TRBJ1-5, with D possibly being TRBD1 (5 bases). Trimming pared 3 bases from V and 7 bases from J, leaving 13 bases between. CDR3 length equals 14 residues. CDR3 nucleotides: TGTGCCAGCAGTTTGAGGGGCCAGTGGCAGCCCCAGCATTTT. This encodes CASSLRGQWQPQHF.

This clonotype was observed many times. The chain couples TRBV11-2 to TRBJ2-5; 8 bases are a match to TRBD1. The CDR3 is 19 residues long. CDR1 and CDR2 from the germline V gene are SGHAT and FQNNGV. J was trimmed by 2 bases and V by 2 bases; bases with no gene match: 16. This CDR3 is CASSLHGFTGGNPQETQYF. As DNA, the CDR3 is TGTGCCAGCAGCTTACATGGTTTCACAGGGGGTAACCCACAAGAGACCCAGTACTTC.

There are a few counts of this clonotype. The J gene is TRBJ1-3, the V gene TRBV14; a possible D gene is TRBD1 (5 bases). V was cut by 1 base and J by 4 bases, with 20 bases left in between. The CDR3 is made up of 18 amino acids. Germline assignment: CDR1 SGHDN and CDR2 FVKESK. The CDR3 sequence: CASSQAGRARGRGNTIYF. The DNA of the CDR3 is TGTGCCAGCAGCCAAGCGGGACGGGCCCGGGGTAGAGGAAACACCATATATTTT.

This clonotype was picked up many times. CDR3 sequence (DNA): TGTGCCTGGAAAAAGGTGGAGGTAATGAACACTGAAGCTTTCTTT. Translating it yields CAWKKVEVMNTEAFF. The rearrangement links TRBV30 to TRBJ1-1; unclear D gene. The germline gives CDR1 GTSNPN, CDR2 SVGIG (reference sequence). The CDR3 runs 15 residues. V was shortened by 4 bases and J by 0 bases, with 15 bases between the two germline ends.

In DNA form, the CDR3 reads TGTGCCACCAGTGATTTTCGGGGCACAGATACGCAGTATTTT. This encodes CATSDFRGTDTQYF. The V gene is TRBV24-1, the J gene TRBJ2-3; D not certain. Deletions cut 1 base from V and 1 base from J, with 5 bases between. The CDR3 spans 14 residues. In germline, CDR1 is KGHDR, CDR2 SFDVKD.

This clonotype was seen many times. V and J are TRBV6-1 and TRBJ2-7; no definite D call. Per the germline V gene, CDR1 is MNHNS and CDR2 is SASEGT. V was pared by 2 bases and J by 6 bases, with 5 bases between. CDR3 length equals 11 residues. The DNA of the CDR3 is TGTGCCAGCAGTGAACTGTTCGAGCAGTACTTC. Translating gives CASSELFEQYF.

Ten or more counts support this clonotype. The chain is built from TRBV5-1 and TRBJ1-2, with 8 bases aligning to TRBD1. Germline CDR1 reads SGHRS; CDR2 reads YFSETQ. V lost 4 bases and J lost 0; bases outside the gene matches: 5. The CDR3 length is 15 residues. CDR3 DNA sequence: TGCGCCAGCAGCGGAACAGGGGGGGCTAACTATGGCTACACCTTC. This codes for CASSGTGGANYGYTF.

The chain employs TRBV7-3 and TRBJ2-7; D not certain. V was clipped by 2 bases and J by 0 bases, with 11 bases between them. The CDR3 is 15 residues long. Germline V CDR1 and CDR2: SGHTA, FQGTGA. This CDR3 reads CASSLWPGPSYEQYF. The DNA of the CDR3 is TGTGCCAGCAGCTTATGGCCGGGCCCCTCCTACGAGCAGTACTTC.

This clonotype was seen ten or more times. Here the CDR3 DNA reads TGCAGTCCCCAGGGGGGTTCCTACGAGCAGTACTTC. Amino acids: CSPQGGSYEQYF. The chain has TRBV20-1 and TRBJ2-7; the D gene is possibly TRBD1 (7 bases). CDR3 size: 12 residues. Germline V CDR1 and CDR2: DFQATT, SNEGSKA (reference sequence). V was trimmed by 8 bases and J by 1 base, leaving 12 bases between them.

This sequence joins TRBV10-3 and TRBJ2-5; D remains unclear. Trimming shortened V by 5 bases and J by 5 bases, and 6 bases separated the two germline ends. Germline CDR1 reads ENHRY; CDR2 reads SYGVKD. This CDR3 contains 11 residues. CDR3 coding DNA: TGTGCCATCAGTAGTTCGGAGACCCAGTACTTC. This translates into CAISSSETQYF.

The table lists this clonotype with many counts. This rearrangement joins TRBV27 to TRBJ2-7; 9 nucleotides match TRBD1. Germline lookup yields CDR1 MNHEY and CDR2 SMNVEV (reference sequence). V shed 5 bases, J shed 4 bases, and the junction held 6 bases outside the gene matches. The CDR3 is 14 residues long. The CDR3 protein is CASSHPGTGYEQYF. The CDR3, as DNA: TGTGCCAGCAGTCACCCCGGGACAGGGTACGAGCAGTACTTC.

The V gene is TRBV24-1, the J gene TRBJ2-2; maybe TRBD1 (7 bases). The CDR3 consists of 17 residues. Trimming removed 9 bases at V and 1 base at J, with 20 bases between. The germline V gene encodes CDR1 KGHDR and CDR2 SFDVKD. The CDR3 nucleotides are TGTGCCACCGCGGGGACGATGACAGGGTTGAACACCGGGGAGCTGTTTTTT. Amino acids: CATAGTMTGLNTGELFF.

This clonotype has at least ten counts. This chain joins TRBV28 and TRBJ1-1, with 12 positions matching TRBD1. Losses at the gene ends were 2 bases for V and 6 bases for J; bases not matched to a gene: 7. The CDR3 totals 16 residues. Germline V gene lookup returns CDR1 MDHEN and CDR2 SYDVKM. CDR3 coding DNA: TGTGCCAGCAGTTTAGCTCCCGGGACAGGGGGCTCTGAAGCTTTCTTT. Protein sequence: CASSLAPGTGGSEAFF.

The genes are TRBV2 and TRBJ1-2, with D perhaps TRBD1 (6 bases). Trimming stripped 6 bases from V and 0 bases from J, with 11 bases between. There are 14 residues in the CDR3. Germline CDR1 SNHLY, CDR2 FYNNEI. CDR3 in DNA: TGTGCCAGCAGCTACTCAGGGGCTAACTATGGCTACACCTTC. It is translated as CASSYSGANYGYTF.

The chain uses TRBV6-1 and TRBJ2-7, with D possibly called TRBD1 or TRBD2 (5 bases each). This CDR3 has 13 amino acids. V dropped 10 bases and J dropped 5 bases, with 18 bases sitting between them. The germline V gene has CDR1 MNHNS and CDR2 SASEGT. The CDR3 loop is CATSGTGPNEQYF. The CDR3 nucleotides are TGTGCCACTTCAGGGACCGGCCCCAACGAGCAGTACTTC.

This clonotype has a count of ten or more. One end of the junction is discordant with germline, which a read error may explain. V is TRBV7-7 and J is TRBJ2-7; 9 nucleotides agree with TRBD1. Germline V CDR1 and CDR2: SSHAT, FNYEAQ (reference sequence). The CDR3 is 13 amino acids. CDR3 in amino acids: CASSADRGHEQYF. The CDR3 DNA sequence: TGTGCTAGCAGCGCGGACAGGGGACACGAGCAGTACTTC.

This clonotype showed up many times. V gene TRBV5-1 combines with J gene TRBJ2-7; 14 bases are shared with TRBD2. V lost 0 bases to trimming and J lost 1 base; unmatched junction nucleotides: 6. The germline V gene has CDR1 SGHRS and CDR2 YFSETQ. This CDR3 spans 18 amino acids. The CDR3 nucleotides read TGCGCCAGCAGCTTGGCCGTGGGACTAGCGGGGGAGTCCTACGAGCAGTACTTC. Its protein product is CASSLAVGLAGESYEQYF.

The chain employs TRBV28 and TRBJ2-7; D tentatively reads TRBD1 or TRBD2 (5 bases each). The CDR3 is 12 amino acids. Germline-derived CDR1 and CDR2 are MDHEN and SYDVKM. V was clipped by 6 bases and J by 4 bases, with 10 bases between them. Here the CDR3 reads CASSRGEYEQYF. DNA for the CDR3: TGTGCCAGCAGCCGAGGGGAATACGAGCAGTACTTC.

This clonotype has only a few counts. At one boundary the junction diverges from the germline segment, which might be a read error. V and J are TRBV5-1 and TRBJ2-5; tentatively, D is TRBD2 (5 bases). Germline CDR1 SGHRS, CDR2 YFSETQ. The CDR3 sequence is 13 residues long. The CDR3 protein is CASKERVGETQYF. CDR3 nucleotides: TGCGCCAGCAAGGAGAGGGTTGGGGAGACCCAATACTTC.

This clonotype was picked up many times. The chain uses TRBV11-2 and TRBJ2-5; TRBD2 matches at 9 bases. The CDR3 consists of 15 residues. J gave up 5 bases and V 3 bases, and 7 bases lay outside the gene matches. Germline V lookup: CDR1 SGHAT, CDR2 FQNNGV. CDR3 in DNA: TGTGCCAGCAGCTTTCTAGCGGGAAAGGGGGAGACCCAGTACTTC. This gives the protein CASSFLAGKGETQYF.

The chain joins TRBV6-1 to TRBJ2-7; D is undetermined. The CDR3 sequence is 13 residues long. V lost 6 bases, J lost 4 bases, and 13 bases lay in between. Germline V lookup: CDR1 MNHNS, CDR2 SASEGT. Written as DNA, the CDR3 is TGTGCCAGCAGCGCCGGACCGATGTACGAGCAGTACTTC. This encodes CASSAGPMYEQYF.

As to this clonotype: It may be a read error: a sequence one base away is much more abundant. The chain links TRBV10-3 to TRBJ2-1, with TRBD2 matching 10 bases. Germline V lookup: CDR1 ENHRY, CDR2 SYGVKD. This CDR3 has 19 residues. Here the CDR3 DNA reads TGTGCCATCAGTGAGTCTGCTAGCGGGAGTAAAGCGTCTTACAATGAGAAGTTCTTC. It encodes CAISESASGSKASYNEKFF.

This clonotype was recorded at least ten times. The V gene is TRBV12-3 or TRBV12-4, the J gene TRBJ2-6; TRBD1 agrees at 11 bases. This CDR3 is 17 amino acids long. V shed 5 bases, J shed 2 bases, and the junction held 5 bases outside the gene matches. CDR3 loop: CASSRTGGAPGANVLTF. The CDR3 bases are TGTGCCAGCAGTAGGACAGGGGGCGCCCCTGGGGCCAACGTCCTGACTTTC.

CDR3: CSASASDYEQYF. The CDR3 DNA follows: TGCAGTGCTAGTGCGAGTGACTACGAGCAGTACTTC. The gene calls are TRBV20-1 and TRBJ2-7; no firm D call. Germline V gene data show CDR1 as DFQATT and CDR2 as SNEGSKA (reference sequence). The CDR3 is 12 residues long. V was shortened by 3 bases and J by 3 bases, with 9 bases between the two germline ends.

This clonotype was picked up many times. The chain is built from TRBV6-1 and TRBJ1-2; D not certain. V lost 2 bases, J lost 4 bases, and 14 bases lay in between. Germline assignment: CDR1 MNHNS and CDR2 SASEGT. The CDR3 length is 15 residues. This CDR3 is CASSENSVRSYGYTF. The CDR3 nucleotides are TGTGCCAGCAGTGAAAATAGCGTCAGATCCTATGGCTACACCTTC.

In this sample, this clonotype turned up many times. The chain recombines TRBV7-3 with TRBJ2-2; 9 nucleotides line up with TRBD2. Germline trimming cut 4 bases from V and 3 bases from J; bases unmatched to any gene: 6. In germline, CDR1 is SGHTA, CDR2 FQGTGA. The CDR3 consists of 16 residues. The CDR3 protein is CASSSPGLAYTGELFF. The CDR3 DNA is TGTGCCAGCAGCTCCCCGGGACTAGCATACACCGGGGAGCTGTTTTTT.